Each of the 20 T cell receptor beta chains below was sequenced from the same sample in a study of technical replicates of blood from four donors. The data were produced by immunoSEQ multiplex PCR, yet TCRdb's version contains in-frame clones alone and is incomplete. The table has 60,000 to 85,000 clones, 95% to 97% seen once. Material: T cells isolated from PBMCs. The receptors originated from a human donor in good health.

The V gene is TRBV5-4, the J gene TRBJ2-5; TRBD1 might be the D (5 bases). V shed 4 bases and J shed 5 bases, with 12 bases lying between them. This CDR3 is built from 13 residues. Looked up from germline, CDR1 is SGHNT and CDR2 is YYREEE (reference sequence). The CDR3 nucleotides read TGTGCCAGCAGCCCATCGAAGGGGGAGACCCAGTACTTC. Protein product: CASSPSKGETQYF.

This chain joins TRBV5-6 and TRBJ2-3; TRBD1 might be the D (7 bases). The CDR3 runs 16 residues. V gave up 4 bases and J gave up 5 bases, with 20 bases separating them. The germline CDR1 and CDR2 sequences are SGHDT and YYEEEE. The CDR3 coding sequence is TGTGCCAGCAGCGAAGGCAGGGGGAGGTGGATAGATACGCAGTATTTT. It encodes CASSEGRGRWIDTQYF.

This rearrangement joins TRBV9 to TRBJ2-2, with 11 bases aligning to TRBD1. CDR3 length: 16 residues. The V gene's germline CDR1 is SGDLS and CDR2 YYNGEE. J gave up 8 bases and V 2 bases, and 8 bases lay outside the gene matches. The CDR3 sequence: CASSVAGTGGGGELFF. The CDR3 region has the DNA TGTGCCAGCAGCGTCGCCGGGACAGGGGGTGGAGGGGAGCTGTTTTTT. Combining the CDR3 with reference TRBV9 and TRBJ2-2 gives the whole variable domain DSGVTQTPKHLITATGQRVTLRCSPRSGDLSVYWYQQSLDQGLQFLIQYYNGEERAKGNILERFSAQQFPDLHSELNLSSLELGDSALYFCASSVAGTGGGGELFFGEGSRLTVL.

The gene calls are TRBV5-6 and TRBJ1-2; D gene ambiguous. There are 12 residues in the CDR3. Trimming stripped 0 bases from V and 5 bases from J, with 5 bases between. CDR1 SGHDT and CDR2 YYEEEE come from the germline V gene. The CDR3 region has the DNA TGTGCCAGCAGCTTGGGGACTTATGGCTACACCTTC. It specifies CASSLGTYGYTF.

The V call is TRBV10-1, the J call TRBJ2-2, with 11 nucleotides matching TRBD1. Trimming cost V 4 bases and J 0 bases; bases outside gene matches: 4. Germline CDR1 reads WNHNN; CDR2 reads SYGVQD (reference sequence). CDR3 length: 17 amino acids. CDR3 region: CASSGGDRGANTGELFF. CDR3 nucleotide sequence: TGCGCCAGCAGTGGAGGGGACAGGGGGGCGAACACCGGGGAGCTGTTTTTT.

The chain combines TRBV4-1 with TRBJ2-7; 8 bases are shared with TRBD1. Germline assignment: CDR1 MGHRA and CDR2 YSYEKL. The V and J ends lost 4 bases and 3 bases, in that order; junction bases with no gene match: 8. This CDR3 has 15 amino acids. The CDR3 reads CASSPRGLGHYEQYF. For the CDR3, the DNA is TGCGCCAGCAGCCCCAGGGGGCTAGGCCACTACGAGCAGTACTTC.

The chain recombines TRBV11-3 with TRBJ2-3, with 10 bases matching TRBD2. V was clipped by 4 bases and J by 1 base; unmatched bases: 5. Germline CDR1 SGHNT, CDR2 YENEEA. The CDR3 length is 16 residues. CDR3 coding DNA: TGTGCCAGCAGCTACTTAGCGGGGGGACGCACAGATACGCAGTATTTT. The encoded protein is CASSYLAGGRTDTQYF.

The chain links TRBV6-1 to TRBJ2-1; D unclear. This CDR3 has 15 amino acids. The V end lost 0 bases, the J end lost 5 bases, and 11 bases lay between the germline ends. The germline CDR1 and CDR2 sequences are MNHNS and SASEGT. The CDR3 loop is CASSEASPHDNEQFF. DNA for the CDR3: TGTGCCAGCAGTGAAGCAAGCCCTCACGACAATGAGCAGTTCTTC.

As to this clone: This same CDR3 is encoded by further DNA sequences in the sample. The chain combines TRBV6-5 with TRBJ1-2, with D possibly being TRBD1 (6 bases). This CDR3 spans 13 amino acids. Deletions cut 4 bases from V and 2 bases from J, with 8 bases between. Germline-derived CDR1 and CDR2 are MNHEY and SVGAGI. CDR3 in amino acids: CASSFTGNYGYTF. The CDR3 DNA sequence: TGTGCCAGCAGTTTTACAGGGAACTATGGCTACACCTTC.

As DNA, the CDR3 is TGTGCCACCACAGACACGTCCTACGAGCAGTACTTC. As protein: CATTDTSYEQYF. The chain couples TRBV6-1 to TRBJ2-7; D gene unclear. Per germline, CDR1 MNHNS and CDR2 SASEGT. The V end was cut by 10 bases, the J end by 1 base, with 11 bases between. This CDR3 has 12 residues.

This clone was found once. The chain has TRBV19 and TRBJ1-1; 7 positions match TRBD1. From germline, CDR1 is LNHDA and CDR2 SQIVND (reference sequence). The CDR3 consists of 14 residues. V was pared by 3 bases and J by 4 bases, with 5 bases of the junction left unmatched. In nucleotides, the CDR3 is TGTGCCAGTAGTATTTGGGCAGGGGGCACTGAAGCTTTCTTT. Protein product: CASSIWAGGTEAFF.

This chain links TRBV5-6 with TRBJ2-4; 7 positions agree with TRBD2. CDR1 SGHDT and CDR2 YYEEEE come from the germline V gene. The CDR3 is 17 residues long. Losses at the gene ends were 5 bases for V and 0 bases for J; bases not matched to a gene: 11. The chain's CDR3 is CASSPLGEGIAKNIQYF. The CDR3 DNA reads as TGTGCCAGCAGTCCCTTGGGGGAGGGGATAGCCAAAAACATTCAGTACTTC. Drawing the rest from reference TRBV5-6 and TRBJ2-4, the complete variable domain is DAGVTQSPTHLIKTRGQQVTLRCSPKSGHDTVSWYQQALGQGPQFIFQYYEEEERQRGNFPDRFSGHQFPNYSSELNVNALLLGDSALYLCASSPLGEGIAKNIQYFGAGTRLSVL.

The J gene is TRBJ2-7, the V gene TRBV29-1; possibly TRBD2 for D (5 bases). Trimming cost V 5 bases and J 2 bases, with 10 bases left between them. There are 12 residues in the CDR3. Germline CDR1 is SQVTM and CDR2 is ANQGSEA. CDR3 DNA: TGCAGCGTTCCTGGACTTACCTACGAGCAGTACTTC. Residues: CSVPGLTYEQYF.

This clone was seen once. The chain recombines TRBV29-1 with TRBJ1-4, with D maybe TRBD1 (6 bases). CDR3 length: 11 amino acids. From germline, CDR1 is SQVTM and CDR2 ANQGSEA. Trimming stripped 3 bases from V and 13 bases from J, with 12 bases between. This chain's CDR3 is CSVEGTKGLFF. CDR3 DNA: TGCAGCGTTGAGGGGACAAAGGGACTGTTTTTT. The variable domain in full, with the rest retrieved from reference TRBV29-1 and TRBJ1-4, is SAVISQKPSRDICQRGTSLTIQCQVDSQVTMMFWYRQQPGQSLTLIATANQGSEATYESGFVIDKFPISRPNLTFSTLTVSNMSPEDSSIYLCSVEGTKGLFFGSGTQLSVL.

This clone has a single count. The CDR3, as DNA: TGCGCCAGCAGTGATACAGGGTTCACTGAAGCTTTCTTT. It is translated as CASSDTGFTEAFF. The chain employs TRBV10-2 and TRBJ1-1, with D tentatively TRBD1 (6 bases). CDR3 length: 13 amino acids. Looked up from germline, CDR1 is WSHSY and CDR2 is SAAADI. The germline V and J ends were trimmed by 3 bases and 4 bases, with 9 bases remaining between them.

The V gene is TRBV6-1, the J gene TRBJ1-2, with D uncertain. The V gene's germline CDR1 is MNHNS and CDR2 SASEGT. V was shortened by 2 bases and J by 4 bases, with 11 bases between the two germline ends. The CDR3 runs 14 residues. The CDR3 protein is CASSEFGTGYGYTF. CDR3 sequence (DNA): TGTGCCAGCAGTGAATTCGGTACTGGCTATGGCTACACCTTC.

This clone occurred a few times. The genes are TRBV18 and TRBJ1-1; 9 nucleotides agree with TRBD1. This CDR3 region has 16 residues. V dropped 3 bases and J dropped 3; count of bases not matched to a gene: 8. Looked up from germline, CDR1 is KGHSH and CDR2 is LQKENI. DNA for the CDR3: TGTGCCAGCTCACCCTCCGGACAGGGGCGCGACACTGAAGCTTTCTTT. Protein: CASSPSGQGRDTEAFF. The full variable domain, with the rest looked up from reference TRBV18 and TRBJ1-1, is NAGVMQNPRHLVRRRGQEARLRCSPMKGHSHVYWYRQLPEEGLKFMVYLQKENIIDESGMPKERFSAEFPKEGPSILRIQQVVRGDSAAYFCASSPSGQGRDTEAFFGQGTRLTVV.

The rearrangement uses TRBV19 and TRBJ1-5, with 7 positions matching TRBD1. Germline trimming cut 4 bases from V and 4 bases from J; bases unmatched to any gene: 10. The CDR3 consists of 16 residues. Germline loops: CDR1 LNHDA, CDR2 SQIVND (reference sequence). CDR3 coding DNA: TGTGCCAGTAGTAACTCCCTTGGGACAGCGAATCAGCCCCAGCATTTT. Its translation: CASSNSLGTANQPQHF.

DNA for the CDR3: TGTGCCAGCAGCTTAGGCCTAACAGGCGTCTCTGGAAACACCATATATTTT. It is translated as CASSLGLTGVSGNTIYF. The V call is TRBV13, the J call TRBJ1-3; maybe TRBD1 (5 bases). The CDR3 has 17 residues. V gave up 0 bases and J gave up 0 bases, with 12 bases separating them. CDR1 and CDR2 (germline): PRHDT, FYEKMQ (reference sequence).

J is TRBJ1-6 and V is TRBV5-6, with 7 bases matching TRBD1. Germline CDR1 is SGHDT and CDR2 is YYEEEE. There are 14 residues in the CDR3. V shed 4 bases, J shed 10 bases, and the junction held 8 bases outside the gene matches. The CDR3 coding sequence is TGTGCCAGCAGCCGCCGACAGGGCTTCTCACCCCTCCACTTT. Translating it yields CASSRRQGFSPLHF.